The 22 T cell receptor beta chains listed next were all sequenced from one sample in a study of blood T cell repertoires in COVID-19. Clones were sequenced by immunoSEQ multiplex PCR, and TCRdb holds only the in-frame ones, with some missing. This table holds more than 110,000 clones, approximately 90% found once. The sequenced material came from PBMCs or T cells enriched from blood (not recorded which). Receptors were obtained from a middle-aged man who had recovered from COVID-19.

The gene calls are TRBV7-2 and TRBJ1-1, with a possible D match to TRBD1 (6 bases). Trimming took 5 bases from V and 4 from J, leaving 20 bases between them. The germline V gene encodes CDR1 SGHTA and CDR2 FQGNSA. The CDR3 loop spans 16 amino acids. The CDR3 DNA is TGTGCCAGCAGCCACAAAGAAGGGGGTAGAGGCACTGAAGCTTTCTTT. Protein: CASSHKEGGRGTEAFF. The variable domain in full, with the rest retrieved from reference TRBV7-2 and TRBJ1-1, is GAGVSQSPSNKVTEKGKDVELRCDPISGHTALYWYRQSLGQGLEFLIYFQGNSAPDKSGLPSDRFSAERTGGSVSTLTIQRTQQEDSAVYLCASSHKEGGRGTEAFFGQGTRLTVV.

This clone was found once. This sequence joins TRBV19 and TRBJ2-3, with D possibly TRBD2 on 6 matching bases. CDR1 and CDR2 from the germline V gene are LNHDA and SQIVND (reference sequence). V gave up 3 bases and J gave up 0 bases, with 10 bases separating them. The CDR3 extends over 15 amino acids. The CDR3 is CASSIWGVSTDTQYF. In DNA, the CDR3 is TGTGCCAGTAGTATTTGGGGGGTGAGCACAGATACGCAGTATTTT. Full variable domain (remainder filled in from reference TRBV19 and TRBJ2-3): DGGITQSPKYLFRKEGQNVTLSCEQNLNHDAMYWYRQDPGQGLRLIYYSQIVNDFQKGDIAEGYSVSREKKESFPLTVTSAQKNPTAFYLCASSIWGVSTDTQYFGPGTRLTVL.

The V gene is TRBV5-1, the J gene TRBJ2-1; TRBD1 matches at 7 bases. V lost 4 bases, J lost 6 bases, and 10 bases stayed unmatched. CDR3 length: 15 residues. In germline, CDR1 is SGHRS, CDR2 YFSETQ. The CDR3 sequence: CASSPQGVGINEQFF. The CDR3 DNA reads TGCGCCAGCAGCCCCCAGGGGGTTGGTATCAATGAGCAGTTCTTC.

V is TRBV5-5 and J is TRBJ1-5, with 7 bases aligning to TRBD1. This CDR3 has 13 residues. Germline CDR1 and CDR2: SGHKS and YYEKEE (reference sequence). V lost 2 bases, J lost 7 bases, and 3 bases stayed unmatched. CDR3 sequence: CASSFTGEQPQHF. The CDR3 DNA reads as TGTGCCAGCAGCTTCACAGGGGAGCAGCCCCAGCATTTT.

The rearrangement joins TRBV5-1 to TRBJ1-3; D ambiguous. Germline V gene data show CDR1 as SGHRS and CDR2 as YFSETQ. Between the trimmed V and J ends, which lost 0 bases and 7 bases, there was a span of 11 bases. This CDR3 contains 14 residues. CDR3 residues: CASSLDPGTNTIYF. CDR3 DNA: TGCGCCAGCAGCTTGGATCCGGGAACGAACACCATATATTTT.

Here the CDR3 reads CAWSVRGPLGQPQHF. The CDR3 nucleotides read TGTGCCTGGAGTGTAAGAGGGCCCCTGGGTCAGCCCCAGCATTTT. The chain recombines TRBV30 with TRBJ1-5; D not resolved. This CDR3 contains 15 residues. CDR1 and CDR2 from the germline V gene are GTSNPN and SVGIG (reference sequence). Between the trimmed V and J ends, which lost 0 bases and 6 bases, there was a span of 15 bases. The full variable domain, rest sourced from reference TRBV30 and TRBJ1-5, is SQTIHQWPATLVQPVGSPLSLECTVEGTSNPNLYWYRQAAGRGLQLLFYSVGIGQISSEVPQNLSASRPQDRQFILSSKKLLLSDSGFYLCAWSVRGPLGQPQHFGDGTRLSIL.

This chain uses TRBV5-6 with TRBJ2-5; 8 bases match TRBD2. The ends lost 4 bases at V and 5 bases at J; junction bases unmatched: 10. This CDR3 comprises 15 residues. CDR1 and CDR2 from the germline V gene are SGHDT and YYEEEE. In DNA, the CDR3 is TGTGCCAGCAGCAGCGGGAGACTTCTAAAGGAGACCCAGTACTTC. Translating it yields CASSSGRLLKETQYF. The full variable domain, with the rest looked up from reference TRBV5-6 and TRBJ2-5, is DAGVTQSPTHLIKTRGQQVTLRCSPKSGHDTVSWYQQALGQGPQFIFQYYEEEERQRGNFPDRFSGHQFPNYSSELNVNALLLGDSALYLCASSSGRLLKETQYFGPGTRLLVL.

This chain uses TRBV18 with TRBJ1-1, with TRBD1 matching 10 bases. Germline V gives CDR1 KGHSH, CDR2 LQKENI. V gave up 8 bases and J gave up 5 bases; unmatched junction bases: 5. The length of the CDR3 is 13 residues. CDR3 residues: CASAGQGETEAFF. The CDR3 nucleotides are TGTGCCAGCGCCGGACAGGGGGAGACTGAAGCTTTCTTT.

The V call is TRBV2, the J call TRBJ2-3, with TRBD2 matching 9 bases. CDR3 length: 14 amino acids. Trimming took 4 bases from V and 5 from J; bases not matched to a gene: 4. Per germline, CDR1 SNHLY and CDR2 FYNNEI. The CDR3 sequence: CASSALLAGDTQYF. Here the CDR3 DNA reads TGTGCCAGCAGTGCCTTACTAGCGGGAGATACGCAGTATTTT.

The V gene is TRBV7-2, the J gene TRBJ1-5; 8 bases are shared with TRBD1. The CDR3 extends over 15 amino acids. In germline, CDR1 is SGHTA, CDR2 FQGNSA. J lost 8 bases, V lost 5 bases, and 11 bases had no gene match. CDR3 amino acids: CASSPRTGSIEPQHF. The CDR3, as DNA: TGTGCCAGCAGCCCCCGGACAGGGAGCATTGAGCCCCAGCATTTT.

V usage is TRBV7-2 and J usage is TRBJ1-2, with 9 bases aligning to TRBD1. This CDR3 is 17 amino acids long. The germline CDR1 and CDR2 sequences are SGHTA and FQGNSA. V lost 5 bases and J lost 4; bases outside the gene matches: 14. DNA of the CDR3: TGTGCCAGCAGCCTAACCCGTTCCGGGACAGGGCGCTATGGCTACACCTTC. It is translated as CASSLTRSGTGRYGYTF.

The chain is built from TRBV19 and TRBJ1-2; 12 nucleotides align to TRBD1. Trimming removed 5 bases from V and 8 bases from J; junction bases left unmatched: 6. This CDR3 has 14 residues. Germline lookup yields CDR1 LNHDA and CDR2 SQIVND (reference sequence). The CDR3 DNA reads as TGTGCCAGTAGTCGTAGGGACAGGGGGCCCGGCTACACCTTC. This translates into CASSRRDRGPGYTF.

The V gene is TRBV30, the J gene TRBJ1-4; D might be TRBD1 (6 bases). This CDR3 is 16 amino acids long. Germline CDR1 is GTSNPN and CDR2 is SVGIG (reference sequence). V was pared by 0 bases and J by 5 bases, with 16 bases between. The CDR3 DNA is TGTGCCTGGAGTGTACAGGGACGGCCAGGGAATGAAAAACTGTTTTTT. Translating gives CAWSVQGRPGNEKLFF.

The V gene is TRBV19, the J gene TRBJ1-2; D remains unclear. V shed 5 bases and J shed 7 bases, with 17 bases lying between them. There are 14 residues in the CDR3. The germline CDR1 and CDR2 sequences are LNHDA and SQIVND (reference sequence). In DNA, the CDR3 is TGTGCCAGTAGTCCCCGCGGAGGGTCCACTGGCTACACCTTC. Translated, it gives CASSPRGGSTGYTF. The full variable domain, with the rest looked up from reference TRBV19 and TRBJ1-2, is DGGITQSPKYLFRKEGQNVTLSCEQNLNHDAMYWYRQDPGQGLRLIYYSQIVNDFQKGDIAEGYSVSREKKESFPLTVTSAQKNPTAFYLCASSPRGGSTGYTFGSGTRLTVV.

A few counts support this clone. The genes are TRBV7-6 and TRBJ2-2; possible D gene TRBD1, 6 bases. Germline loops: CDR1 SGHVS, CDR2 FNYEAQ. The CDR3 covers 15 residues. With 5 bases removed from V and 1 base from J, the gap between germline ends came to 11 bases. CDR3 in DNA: TGTGCCAGCAGCCGACAGGTCGGGAACACCGGGGAGCTGTTTTTT. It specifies CASSRQVGNTGELFF.

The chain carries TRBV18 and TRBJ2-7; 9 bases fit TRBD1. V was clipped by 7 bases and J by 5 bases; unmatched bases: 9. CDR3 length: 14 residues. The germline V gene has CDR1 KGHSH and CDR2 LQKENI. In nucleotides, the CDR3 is TGTGCCAGCTGTGCGAGACAGGGGGACAACGAGCAGTACTTC. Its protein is CASCARQGDNEQYF.

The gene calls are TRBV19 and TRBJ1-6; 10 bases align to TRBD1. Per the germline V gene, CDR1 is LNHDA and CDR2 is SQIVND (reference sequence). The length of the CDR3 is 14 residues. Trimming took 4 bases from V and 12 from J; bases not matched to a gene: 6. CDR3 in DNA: TGTGCCAGTAGTACCGGGACAGGGGCTCTACCCCTCCACTTT. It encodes CASSTGTGALPLHF. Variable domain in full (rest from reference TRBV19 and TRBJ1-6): DGGITQSPKYLFRKEGQNVTLSCEQNLNHDAMYWYRQDPGQGLRLIYYSQIVNDFQKGDIAEGYSVSREKKESFPLTVTSAQKNPTAFYLCASSTGTGALPLHFGNGTRLTVT.

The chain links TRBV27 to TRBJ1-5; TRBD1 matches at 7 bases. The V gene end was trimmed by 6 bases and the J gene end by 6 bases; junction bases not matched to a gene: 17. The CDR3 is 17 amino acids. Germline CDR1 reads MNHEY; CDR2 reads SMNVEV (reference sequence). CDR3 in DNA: TGTGCCAGCAGGAAATATGGACAGGAGGGGGTCCGTCAGCCCCAGCATTTT. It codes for CASRKYGQEGVRQPQHF.

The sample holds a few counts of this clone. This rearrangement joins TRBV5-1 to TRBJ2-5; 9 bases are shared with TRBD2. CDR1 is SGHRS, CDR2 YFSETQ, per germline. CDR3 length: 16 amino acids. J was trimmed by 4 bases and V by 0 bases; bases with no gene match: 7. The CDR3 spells CASSLAISGGRETQYF. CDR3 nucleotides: TGCGCCAGCAGCTTGGCCATTAGCGGGGGTAGAGAGACCCAGTACTTC.

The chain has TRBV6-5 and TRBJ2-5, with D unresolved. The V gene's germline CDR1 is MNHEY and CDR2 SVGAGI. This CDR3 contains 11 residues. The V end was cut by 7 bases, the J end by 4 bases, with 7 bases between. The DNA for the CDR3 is TGTGCCAGCATCCTAAGAGAGACCCAGTACTTC. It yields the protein CASILRETQYF.

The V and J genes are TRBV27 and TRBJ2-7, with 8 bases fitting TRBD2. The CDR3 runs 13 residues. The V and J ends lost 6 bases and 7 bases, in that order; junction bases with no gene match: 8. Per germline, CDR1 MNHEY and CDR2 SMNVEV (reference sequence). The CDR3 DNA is TGTGCCAGCAGCCTCGGGACTAGAGAAGAGCAGTACTTC. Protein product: CASSLGTREEQYF.

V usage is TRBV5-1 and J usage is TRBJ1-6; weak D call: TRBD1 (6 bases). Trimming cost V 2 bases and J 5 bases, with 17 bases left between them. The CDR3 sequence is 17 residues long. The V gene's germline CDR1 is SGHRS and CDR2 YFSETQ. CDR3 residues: CASSLTDRSHNNSPLHF. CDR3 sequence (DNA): TGCGCCAGCAGCTTAACCGACAGGTCGCATAATAATTCACCCCTCCACTTT.